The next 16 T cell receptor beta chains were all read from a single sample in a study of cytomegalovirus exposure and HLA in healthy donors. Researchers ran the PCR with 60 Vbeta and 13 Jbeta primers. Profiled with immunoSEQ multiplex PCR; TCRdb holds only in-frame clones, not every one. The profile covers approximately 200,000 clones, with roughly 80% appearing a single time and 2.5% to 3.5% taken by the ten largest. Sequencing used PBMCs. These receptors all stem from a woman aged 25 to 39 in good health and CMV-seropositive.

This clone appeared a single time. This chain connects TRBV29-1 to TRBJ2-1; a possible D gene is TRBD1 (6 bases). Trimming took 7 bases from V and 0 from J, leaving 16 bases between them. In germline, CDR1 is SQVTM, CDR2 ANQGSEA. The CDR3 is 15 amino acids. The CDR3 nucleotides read TGCAGCGACCCATGGGGGCCGAGCTCCTACAATGAGCAGTTCTTC. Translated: CSDPWGPSSYNEQFF.

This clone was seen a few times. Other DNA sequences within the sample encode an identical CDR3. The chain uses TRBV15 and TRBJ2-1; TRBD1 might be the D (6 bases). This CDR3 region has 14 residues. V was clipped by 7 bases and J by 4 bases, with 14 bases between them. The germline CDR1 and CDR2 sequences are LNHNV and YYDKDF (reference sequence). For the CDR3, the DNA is TGTGCCACCAACAGGGAGACAGCATACAATGAGCAGTTCTTC. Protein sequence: CATNRETAYNEQFF.

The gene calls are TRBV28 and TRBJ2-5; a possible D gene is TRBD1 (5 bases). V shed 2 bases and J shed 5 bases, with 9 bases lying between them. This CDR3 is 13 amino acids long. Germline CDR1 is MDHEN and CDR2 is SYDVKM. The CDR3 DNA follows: TGTGCCAGCAGTTTACAGGGTTGGGAGACCCAGTACTTC. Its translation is CASSLQGWETQYF.

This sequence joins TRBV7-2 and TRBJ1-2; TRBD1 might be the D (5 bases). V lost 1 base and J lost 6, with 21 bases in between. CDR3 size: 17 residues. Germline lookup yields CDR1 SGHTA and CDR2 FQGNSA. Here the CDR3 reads CASSLVLPGNTVDGYTF. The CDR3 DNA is TGTGCCAGCAGCTTAGTATTACCAGGGAACACTGTTGATGGCTACACCTTC.

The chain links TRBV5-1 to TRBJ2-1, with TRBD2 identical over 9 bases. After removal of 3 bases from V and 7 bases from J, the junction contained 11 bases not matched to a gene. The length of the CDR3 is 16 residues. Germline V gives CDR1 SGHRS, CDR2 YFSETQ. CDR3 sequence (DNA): TGCGCCAGCAGCTCCACCCCCACCCTAGCGGGGAATGAGCAGTTCTTC. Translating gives CASSSTPTLAGNEQFF.

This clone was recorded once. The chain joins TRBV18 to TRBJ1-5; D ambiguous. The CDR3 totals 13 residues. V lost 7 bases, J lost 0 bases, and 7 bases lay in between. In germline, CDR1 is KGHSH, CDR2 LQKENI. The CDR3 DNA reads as TGTGCCAGCTGCGACACTAGCAATCAGCCCCAGCATTTT. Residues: CASCDTSNQPQHF.

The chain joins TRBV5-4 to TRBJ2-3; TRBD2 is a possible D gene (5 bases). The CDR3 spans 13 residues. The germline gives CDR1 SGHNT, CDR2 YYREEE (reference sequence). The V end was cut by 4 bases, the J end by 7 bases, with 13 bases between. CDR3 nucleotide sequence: TGTGCCAGCAGCGCCGGGGAAGAGAATACGCAGTATTTT. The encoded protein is CASSAGEENTQYF.

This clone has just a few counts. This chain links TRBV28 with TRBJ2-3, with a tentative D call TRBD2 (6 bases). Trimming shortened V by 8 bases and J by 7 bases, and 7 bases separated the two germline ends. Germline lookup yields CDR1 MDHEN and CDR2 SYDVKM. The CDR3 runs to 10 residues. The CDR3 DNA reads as TGTGCCAGCGGAGGGAATACGCAGTATTTT. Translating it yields CASGGNTQYF.

For the CDR3, the DNA is TGTGCCACCGCCTCCCGTCAGACACTTTACGAGCAGTACTTC. The encoded protein is CATASRQTLYEQYF. The J gene is TRBJ2-7, the V gene TRBV19; D not certain. The CDR3 spans 14 residues. With 10 bases removed from V and 4 bases from J, the gap between germline ends came to 20 bases. Germline V gene lookup returns CDR1 LNHDA and CDR2 SQIVND (reference sequence).

CDR3 in DNA: TGTGCCACCAAGGGTCTAGCGTCCCAAGAGACCCAGTACTTC. Translated: CATKGLASQETQYF. J is TRBJ2-5 and V is TRBV19; D possibly corresponds to TRBD2 (6 bases). Germline CDR1 and CDR2: LNHDA and SQIVND (reference sequence). This CDR3 has 14 amino acids. Trimming cost V 10 bases and J 1 base, with 16 bases left between them.

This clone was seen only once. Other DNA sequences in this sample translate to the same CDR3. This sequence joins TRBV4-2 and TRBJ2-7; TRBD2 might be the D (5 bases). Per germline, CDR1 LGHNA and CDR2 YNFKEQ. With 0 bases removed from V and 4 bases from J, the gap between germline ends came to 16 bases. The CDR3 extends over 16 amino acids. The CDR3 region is CASSQEGSGSSYEQYF. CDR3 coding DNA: TGTGCCAGCAGCCAAGAGGGGTCGGGGAGTTCGTACGAGCAGTACTTC.

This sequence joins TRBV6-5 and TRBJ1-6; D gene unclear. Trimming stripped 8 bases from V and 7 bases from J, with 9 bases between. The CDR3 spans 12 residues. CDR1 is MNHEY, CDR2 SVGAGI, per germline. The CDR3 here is CASAPTNSPLHF. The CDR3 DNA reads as TGTGCCAGCGCGCCCACCAATTCACCCCTCCACTTT.

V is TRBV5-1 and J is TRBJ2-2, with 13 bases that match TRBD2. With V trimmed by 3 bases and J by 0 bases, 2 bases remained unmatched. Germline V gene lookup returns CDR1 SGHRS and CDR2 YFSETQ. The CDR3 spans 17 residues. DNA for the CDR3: TGCGCCAGCAGCTGGACTAGCGGGAGCCCGAACACCGGGGAGCTGTTTTTT. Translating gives CASSWTSGSPNTGELFF.

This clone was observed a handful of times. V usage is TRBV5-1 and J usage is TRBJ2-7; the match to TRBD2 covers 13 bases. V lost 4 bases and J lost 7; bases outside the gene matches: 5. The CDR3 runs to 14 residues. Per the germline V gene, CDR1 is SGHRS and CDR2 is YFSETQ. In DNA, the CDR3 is TGCGCCAGCAGCCCGGGACTAGCGGGAAATGAGCAGTACTTC. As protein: CASSPGLAGNEQYF.

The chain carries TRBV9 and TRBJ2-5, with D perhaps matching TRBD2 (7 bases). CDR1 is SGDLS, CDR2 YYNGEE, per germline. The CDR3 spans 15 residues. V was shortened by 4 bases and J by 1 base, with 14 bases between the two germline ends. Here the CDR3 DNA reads TGTGCCAGCAGCCTGGGGGGGCGGATCCAAGAGACCCAGTACTTC. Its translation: CASSLGGRIQETQYF.

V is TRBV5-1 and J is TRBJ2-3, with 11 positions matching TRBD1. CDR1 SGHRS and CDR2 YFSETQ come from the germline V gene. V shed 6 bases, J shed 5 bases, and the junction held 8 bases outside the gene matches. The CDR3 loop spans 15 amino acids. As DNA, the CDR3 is TGCGCCAGCACCCCGGTGGGACAGGGGGGAGATACGCAGTATTTT. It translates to CASTPVGQGGDTQYF.